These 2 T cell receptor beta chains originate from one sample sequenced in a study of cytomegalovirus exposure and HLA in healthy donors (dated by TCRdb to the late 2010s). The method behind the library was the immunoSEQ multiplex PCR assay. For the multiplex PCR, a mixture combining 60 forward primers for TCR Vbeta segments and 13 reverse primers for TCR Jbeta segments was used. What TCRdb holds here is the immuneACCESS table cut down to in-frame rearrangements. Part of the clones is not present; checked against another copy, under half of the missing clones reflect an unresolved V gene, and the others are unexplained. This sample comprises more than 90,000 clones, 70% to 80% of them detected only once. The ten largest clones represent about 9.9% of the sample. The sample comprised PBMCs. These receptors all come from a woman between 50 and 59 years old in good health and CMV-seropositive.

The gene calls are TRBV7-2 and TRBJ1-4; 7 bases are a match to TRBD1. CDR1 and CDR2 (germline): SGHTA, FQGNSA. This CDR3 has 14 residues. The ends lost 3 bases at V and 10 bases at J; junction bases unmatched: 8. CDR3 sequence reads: CASSLDRWSGKLFF. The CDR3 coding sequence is TGTGCCAGCAGCTTGGACAGGTGGTCGGGAAAACTGTTTTTT.

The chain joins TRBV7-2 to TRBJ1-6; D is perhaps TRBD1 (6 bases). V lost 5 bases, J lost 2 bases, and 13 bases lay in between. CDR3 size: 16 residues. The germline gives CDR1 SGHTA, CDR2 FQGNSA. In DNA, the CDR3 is TGTGCCAGCAGCCCGGGAGGGGACACCTATAATTCACCCCTCCACTTT. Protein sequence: CASSPGGDTYNSPLHF.